This entry lists 19 T cell receptor beta chains sequenced from one sample in a study of shared clonotypes between healthy human individuals. Produced via immunoSEQ multiplex PCR; TCRdb's table is partial and in-frame only. Counted here are 300,000 to 400,000 clones, around 72% occurring once; the ten biggest clones make up approximately 10%. Input material: memory CD4+ T cells sorted from blood. Subset denoted: CD45RA-negative fraction. The receptors were gathered from a man aged 25 to 40 in good health.

This clone was picked up a small number of times. This chain links TRBV7-9 with TRBJ1-2; no definite D call. The V and J ends lost 10 bases and 5 bases respectively, with 14 bases between them. Germline lookup yields CDR1 SEHNR and CDR2 FQNEAQ (reference sequence). The CDR3 consists of 12 residues. CDR3 coding DNA: TGTGCCACCGGAAGACTTGATTATGGCTACACCTTC. Translating it yields CATGRLDYGYTF.

The rearrangement joins TRBV28 to TRBJ2-5, with D unclear. The germline CDR1 and CDR2 sequences are MDHEN and SYDVKM. V lost 4 bases and J lost 3, with 12 bases in between. The CDR3 loop spans 14 amino acids. The CDR3 DNA reads TGTGCCAGCAGTTCCGGACCGACCGAAGAGACCCAGTACTTC. Encoded protein: CASSSGPTEETQYF.

The chain employs TRBV9 and TRBJ1-2; D not resolved. This CDR3 is built from 16 residues. Trimming shortened V by 3 bases and J by 2 bases, and 17 bases separated the two germline ends. Per the germline V gene, CDR1 is SGDLS and CDR2 is YYNGEE. CDR3 amino acids: CASSGVRHSRNYGYTF. Written as DNA, the CDR3 is TGTGCCAGCAGCGGAGTTCGACACTCTAGGAACTATGGCTACACCTTC.

In this sample, this clone turned up a few times. This chain links TRBV29-1 with TRBJ1-1, with D possibly being TRBD1 (5 bases). Germline V gene data show CDR1 as SQVTM and CDR2 as ANQGSEA. The CDR3 has 11 residues. V gave up 6 bases and J gave up 4 bases, with 9 bases separating them. CDR3 loop: CSVMRGTEAFF. The CDR3 DNA is TGCAGCGTCATGAGGGGCACTGAAGCTTTCTTT.

There are many counts of this clone. The V and J genes are TRBV6-5 and TRBJ2-7; D remains unclear. The CDR3 is 11 residues long. V was cut by 6 bases and J by 5 bases, with 8 bases left in between. Germline V gene lookup returns CDR1 MNHEY and CDR2 SVGAGI. This CDR3 reads CASSRRDEQYF. The CDR3 DNA sequence: TGTGCCAGCAGCCGCCGGGACGAGCAGTACTTC.

The chain joins TRBV7-6 to TRBJ2-5; the D gene is possibly TRBD1 (5 bases). The CDR3 length is 14 residues. Germline CDR1 reads SGHVS; CDR2 reads FNYEAQ. V shed 1 base and J shed 4 bases, with 10 bases lying between them. The CDR3 sequence: CASSLVAGPETQYF. The CDR3 DNA reads TGTGCCAGCAGCTTAGTAGCAGGGCCAGAGACCCAGTACTTC.

The chain has TRBV6-6 and TRBJ2-7; unclear D gene. Per the germline V gene, CDR1 is MNHNY and CDR2 is SVGAGI (reference sequence). Deletions cut 6 bases from V and 5 bases from J, with 17 bases between. The CDR3 length is 14 residues. CDR3 nucleotide sequence: TGTGCCAGCAGCCCCCCCCCGGGTTTCCACGAGCAGTACTTC. Protein sequence: CASSPPPGFHEQYF.

Remarks on this clone: This may arise from a read error, as a much more abundant clone is one base away. The chain couples TRBV7-8 to TRBJ2-2; no definite D call. This CDR3 comprises 11 residues. V shed 5 bases and J shed 5 bases, with 3 bases lying between them. CDR1 is SGHVS, CDR2 FQNEAQ, per germline. Written as DNA, the CDR3 is TGTGCCAGCAGCCTGACCGGGGAGCTGTTTTTT. Translating gives CASSLTGELFF.

At least ten counts were recorded for this clone. The chain uses TRBV5-1 and TRBJ2-1, with D perhaps given as TRBD1 or TRBD2 (5 bases each). Germline V gene sequence: CDR1 SGHRS, CDR2 YFSETQ. This CDR3 is 14 amino acids long. Between the trimmed V and J ends, which lost 1 base and 4 bases, there was a span of 9 bases. The CDR3 protein is CASSLWDGYNEQFF. CDR3 nucleotides: TGCGCCAGCAGCTTGTGGGACGGGTACAATGAGCAGTTCTTC. Full variable domain (remainder filled in from reference TRBV5-1 and TRBJ2-1): KAGVTQTPRYLIKTRGQQVTLSCSPISGHRSVSWYQQTPGQGLQFLFEYFSETQRNKGNFPGRFSGRQFSNSRSEMNVSTLELGDSALYLCASSLWDGYNEQFFGPGTRLTVL.

The chain joins TRBV5-4 to TRBJ2-5; TRBD2 matches at 12 bases. The V segment lost 4 bases and the J segment 5 bases; nucleotides outside the gene matches: 15. Per germline, CDR1 SGHNT and CDR2 YYREEE (reference sequence). The CDR3 consists of 18 residues. CDR3 sequence (DNA): TGTGCCAGCAGCCCGGGACTAGCGGGTAGGGGAGGTTGGGAGACCCAGTACTTC. Its protein product is CASSPGLAGRGGWETQYF. The full variable domain, with the rest looked up from reference TRBV5-4 and TRBJ2-5, is ETGVTQSPTHLIKTRGQQVTLRCSSQSGHNTVSWYQQALGQGPQFIFQYYREEENGRGNFPPRFSGLQFPNYSSELNVNALELDDSALYLCASSPGLAGRGGWETQYFGPGTRLLVL.

The genes are TRBV5-1 and TRBJ2-7, with D perhaps matching TRBD1 (6 bases). Germline V lookup: CDR1 SGHRS, CDR2 YFSETQ. The ends were cut back, 4 bases at V and 3 bases at J, with 14 bases in the middle. CDR3 size: 14 residues. The CDR3 DNA sequence: TGCGCCAGCAGCCTAACAGGGCATCTCTACGAGCAGTACTTC. This sequence encodes CASSLTGHLYEQYF.

This clone was seen more than once but under ten times. This sequence joins TRBV28 and TRBJ2-7; 13 bases line up with TRBD2. Germline V gene lookup returns CDR1 MDHEN and CDR2 SYDVKM. The CDR3 extends over 15 amino acids. Trimming cost V 3 bases and J 4 bases; bases outside gene matches: 3. The CDR3 nucleotides are TGTGCCAGCAGTTTCGAGGGACTAGCGGGATACGAGCAGTACTTC. It translates to CASSFEGLAGYEQYF.

This clone was detected ten times or more. The chain carries TRBV18 and TRBJ2-5; no reliable D call. The CDR3 runs to 13 residues. The V gene's germline CDR1 is KGHSH and CDR2 LQKENI. V was clipped by 3 bases and J by 4 bases, with 9 bases between them. The CDR3 loop reads CASSPVMGETQYF. The DNA for the CDR3 is TGTGCCAGCTCACCGGTCATGGGAGAGACCCAGTACTTC.

This chain connects TRBV6-6 to TRBJ2-3; maybe TRBD2 (6 bases). Per germline, CDR1 MNHNY and CDR2 SVGAGI (reference sequence). The CDR3 is 14 amino acids. V was trimmed by 6 bases and J by 1 base, leaving 11 bases between them. The CDR3 reads CASSSRLGTDTQYF. CDR3 nucleotides: TGTGCCAGCAGCTCCCGACTAGGCACAGATACGCAGTATTTT.

The genes are TRBV12-5 and TRBJ1-2, with D possibly matching TRBD1 (6 bases). CDR1 and CDR2 (germline): LGHNT, FRNRAP. This CDR3 contains 14 residues. V dropped 3 bases and J dropped 4 bases, with 12 bases sitting between them. CDR3 sequence reads: CASGLPTGTYGYTF. CDR3 in DNA: TGTGCTAGTGGTTTACCCACAGGGACCTATGGCTACACCTTC. Looking up the rest from reference TRBV12-5 and TRBJ1-2 gives the full variable domain: DARVTQTPRHKVTEMGQEVTMRCQPILGHNTVFWYRQTMMQGLELLAYFRNRAPLDDSGMPKDRFSAEMPDATLATLKIQPSEPRDSAVYFCASGLPTGTYGYTFGSGTRLTVV.

The chain has TRBV27 and TRBJ2-2; D gene ambiguous. From germline, CDR1 is MNHEY and CDR2 SMNVEV (reference sequence). V was clipped by 3 bases and J by 0 bases, with 8 bases between them. The CDR3 consists of 15 residues. The CDR3 sequence is CASSFFDANTGELFF. CDR3 nucleotide sequence: TGTGCCAGCAGTTTCTTTGATGCGAACACCGGGGAGCTGTTTTTT.

The rearrangement links TRBV2 to TRBJ2-7; D call uncertain. This CDR3 is 14 amino acids long. The germline V gene has CDR1 SNHLY and CDR2 FYNNEI. V was pared by 7 bases and J by 6 bases, with 19 bases between. The CDR3 DNA reads TGTGCCAGCATTCTCCTGGCCGAACTCGCCGAGCAGTACTTC. Its protein is CASILLAELAEQYF.

This clone occurred many times. Within the sample, other DNA sequences also encode this same CDR3. CDR3 nucleotides: TGTGCCAGCAGTTACAGGCCGGGACAGATAAACACTGAAGCTTTCTTT. It encodes CASSYRPGQINTEAFF. The chain recombines TRBV6-5 with TRBJ1-1; 7 bases agree with TRBD1. After removal of 2 bases from V and 2 bases from J, the junction contained 8 bases not matched to a gene. The CDR3 contains 16 residues. Germline V gene data show CDR1 as MNHEY and CDR2 as SVGAGI.

This rearrangement joins TRBV7-8 to TRBJ1-5; no firm D call. V lost 7 bases and J 3 bases, leaving 13 bases between the germline ends. This CDR3 comprises 14 residues. Germline assignment: CDR1 SGHVS and CDR2 FQNEAQ. The CDR3 bases are TGTGCCAGCAACCTGGGCGGAACCAATCAGCCCCAGCATTTT. It yields the protein CASNLGGTNQPQHF.